The 30 T cell receptor beta chains below all came from one sample that was sequenced in a study of post-analysis software for immune sequencing data. Study results and limitations: In patients, about five TRBV segments were more frequent than in controls, with TRBV5-6, TRBV5-1 and TRBV20-1 among them.

cDNA libraries of TCR beta carried unique molecular identifiers. TCRdb processed the PCR reads anew with MiXCR; each CDR3 protein has one entry. The sample has hundreds of thousands of distinct CDR3 sequences; approximately 30% are singletons. These receptors have no identified antigens. The specimen was blood. These TCRs come from a girl between 5 and 17 years old with multiple sclerosis.

V usage is TRBV20-1 and J usage is TRBJ2-1; D perhaps matches TRBD2 (7 bases). Germline V lookup: CDR1 DFQATT, CDR2 SNEGSKA (reference sequence). V was clipped by 5 bases and J by 7 bases, with 18 bases between them. This CDR3 is built from 14 residues. CDR3 nucleotides: TGCAGTGCTTTAACTAGCGAGGGGGGGAATGAGCAGTTCTTC. Protein product: CSALTSEGGNEQFF.

The chain employs TRBV3-1 and TRBJ2-3; either TRBD1 or TRBD2 may supply D (5 bases each). The V gene's germline CDR1 is LGHDT and CDR2 YNNKEL (reference sequence). The CDR3 length is 15 residues. The germline V and J ends were trimmed by 3 bases and 6 bases, with 16 bases remaining between them. The DNA for the CDR3 is TGTGCCAGCAGCCAGAATGGTGGGGGACGGGATACGCAGTATTTT. Translation: CASSQNGGGRDTQYF.

This clonotype was observed a few times. The rearrangement joins TRBV2 to TRBJ2-3; D tentatively fits TRBD1 or TRBD2 (5 bases each). There are 16 residues in the CDR3. V was pared by 6 bases and J by 2 bases, with 18 bases between. Germline V gene data show CDR1 as SNHLY and CDR2 as FYNNEI. CDR3 region: CASREPGPFLTDTQYF. CDR3 nucleotide sequence: TGTGCCAGCAGGGAACCGGGGCCCTTCCTCACAGATACGCAGTATTTT.

As regards this clonotype: This clone may be a read error of a much larger clone one base away. This sequence joins TRBV29-1 and TRBJ2-6; D possibly uses TRBD1 or TRBD2 (5 bases each). This CDR3 has 13 residues. Germline lookup yields CDR1 SQVTM and CDR2 ANQGSEA. CDR3 nucleotides: TGCAGCGTTCCGGGACCTGGGGCCAACGTCCCGACTTTC. Translation: CSVPGPGANVPTF.

The rearrangement uses TRBV15 and TRBJ2-5; 10 nucleotides align to TRBD1. V dropped 2 bases and J dropped 4; count of bases not matched to a gene: 4. The CDR3 extends over 15 amino acids. The V gene's germline CDR1 is LNHNV and CDR2 YYDKDF (reference sequence). CDR3 amino acids: CATSRPRTGGETQYF. The CDR3, as DNA: TGTGCCACCAGCAGACCCCGGACAGGGGGAGAGACCCAGTACTTC.

The rearrangement joins TRBV12-3 or TRBV12-4 to TRBJ2-3; 8 positions match TRBD2. CDR3 length equals 15 residues. Losses at the gene ends were 3 bases for V and 5 bases for J; bases not matched to a gene: 7. CDR3 nucleotide sequence: TGTGCCAGCAGTTTTGTCGGGAGGGCCGGAGATACGCAGTATTTT. It is translated as CASSFVGRAGDTQYF.

The chain couples TRBV19 to TRBJ2-2; D unclear. Germline CDR1 and CDR2: LNHDA and SQIVND (reference sequence). The CDR3 length is 14 residues. V lost 7 bases and J 1 base, leaving 10 bases between the germline ends. Here the CDR3 reads CASTSWGNTGELFF. In nucleotides, the CDR3 is TGTGCCAGTACGAGTTGGGGGAACACCGGGGAGCTGTTTTTT.

The chain uses TRBV7-2 and TRBJ1-2; no clear D gene. The ends were cut back, 3 bases at V and 0 bases at J, with 8 bases in the middle. Germline lookup yields CDR1 SGHTA and CDR2 FQGNSA. This CDR3 has 14 residues. CDR3 DNA sequence: TGTGCCAGCAGCTTGGCAGTAGCTAACTATGGCTACACCTTC. This sequence encodes CASSLAVANYGYTF.

This clonotype was detected only a few times. This chain joins TRBV6-1 and TRBJ2-6; no clear D gene. Trimming shortened V by 0 bases and J by 1 base, and 4 bases separated the two germline ends. Germline V gene sequence: CDR1 MNHNS, CDR2 SASEGT. This CDR3 region has 15 residues. CDR3 sequence reads: CASSEARSGANVLTF. CDR3 in DNA: TGTGCCAGCAGTGAAGCTAGGTCTGGGGCCAACGTCCTGACTTTC.

This clonotype occurred many times. The genes are TRBV20-1 and TRBJ2-7; 8 bases are shared with TRBD1. Germline CDR1 DFQATT, CDR2 SNEGSKA (reference sequence). The CDR3 totals 14 residues. J was trimmed by 2 bases and V by 6 bases; bases with no gene match: 9. The CDR3 protein is CSASRQGMTYEQYF. The CDR3 DNA reads TGCAGTGCCTCTCGACAGGGGATGACCTACGAGCAGTACTTC.

This chain uses TRBV6-2 or TRBV6-3 with TRBJ1-1; 7 bases line up with TRBD1. Germline CDR1 and CDR2: MNHEY and SVGEGT. J was trimmed by 0 bases and V by 6 bases; bases with no gene match: 7. The CDR3 contains 15 residues. The CDR3 reads CASRRWDRLNTEAFF. The CDR3 DNA is TGTGCCAGCAGGAGATGGGACAGATTGAACACTGAAGCTTTCTTT.

This clonotype was picked up a small number of times. The chain carries TRBV7-2 and TRBJ2-7; tentative D call: TRBD1 (5 bases). This CDR3 region has 13 residues. Trimming shortened V by 3 bases and J by 5 bases, and 11 bases separated the two germline ends. Germline V CDR1 and CDR2: SGHTA, FQGNSA. In nucleotides, the CDR3 is TGTGCCAGCAGCTTCATCCAGGGCGACGAGCAGTACTTC. Residues: CASSFIQGDEQYF.

This clonotype was observed a handful of times. The chain links TRBV6-6 to TRBJ2-4; 7 nucleotides match TRBD1. In germline, CDR1 is MNHNY, CDR2 SVGAGI (reference sequence). Trimming took 8 bases from V and 4 from J; bases not matched to a gene: 11. The CDR3 is 15 residues long. CDR3 nucleotides: TGTGCCAGCCGATTCCAGGGGGACGTGAAAAACATTCAGTACTTC. This encodes CASRFQGDVKNIQYF.

The gene calls are TRBV20-1 and TRBJ2-5, with 9 bases fitting TRBD2. CDR3 length: 16 amino acids. Germline assignment: CDR1 DFQATT and CDR2 SNEGSKA (reference sequence). As DNA, the CDR3 is TGCAGACTCCTACCGGGACTAGCCGTTCGTCAGGGGACCCAGTACTTC. Its translation is CRLLPGLAVRQGTQYF.

This clonotype was observed a handful of times. The chain carries TRBV10-3 and TRBJ2-3; the match to TRBD1 covers 9 bases. CDR3 size: 15 residues. Losses at the gene ends were 8 bases for V and 4 bases for J; bases not matched to a gene: 10. The germline CDR1 and CDR2 sequences are ENHRY and SYGVKD. CDR3 nucleotide sequence: TGTGCCATCCAGACAGGGGGAATACTTCCAGATACGCAGTATTTT. It encodes CAIQTGGILPDTQYF.

This sequence joins TRBV13 and TRBJ2-3; 7 bases are shared with TRBD2. Germline CDR1 and CDR2: PRHDT and FYEKMQ (reference sequence). Trimming cost V 5 bases and J 5 bases; bases outside gene matches: 10. This CDR3 has 15 residues. For the CDR3, the DNA is TGTGCCAGCAGCCCCGGGACTACCGTTCTAGATACGCAGTATTTT. Translating gives CASSPGTTVLDTQYF.

The genes are TRBV29-1 and TRBJ2-2; no definite D call. This CDR3 has 15 amino acids. Germline V lookup: CDR1 SQVTM, CDR2 ANQGSEA. V was clipped by 4 bases and J by 3 bases, with 15 bases between them. The CDR3 sequence is CSVAGVRVDTGELFF. CDR3 DNA sequence: TGCAGCGTTGCCGGAGTTCGTGTGGACACCGGGGAGCTGTTTTTT.

J is TRBJ2-5 and V is TRBV7-2; the match to TRBD1 covers 9 bases. This CDR3 comprises 14 residues. V trimming: 6 bases; J trimming: 11 bases; junction bases outside the gene matches: 13. CDR1 and CDR2 (germline): SGHTA, FQGNSA. The CDR3 protein is CASRQTGTGKEQYF. CDR3 nucleotide sequence: TGTGCCAGCAGACAAACCGGGACAGGGAAGGAGCAGTACTTC. The variable domain in full, completed from reference TRBV7-2 and TRBJ2-5, reads GAGVSQSPSNKVTEKGKDVELRCDPISGHTALYWYRQSLGQGLEFLIYFQGNSAPDKSGLPSDRFSAERTGGSVSTLTIQRTQQEDSAVYLCASRQTGTGKEQYFGPGTRLLVL.

This chain links TRBV28 with TRBJ2-7, with 9 bases identical to TRBD1. The CDR3 loop spans 15 amino acids. CDR1 and CDR2 (germline): MDHEN, SYDVKM. With V trimmed by 5 bases and J by 3 bases, 8 bases remained unmatched. CDR3 nucleotides: TGTGCCAGCAGTGTGCGTGGGACAGGGCGCTACGAGCAGTACTTC. Translating it yields CASSVRGTGRYEQYF.

DNA of the CDR3: TGTGCCAGCAGCCAAGGACTGGTAGACTGCGAGCAGTACTTC. Its protein product is CASSQGLVDCEQYF. The chain carries TRBV7-9 and TRBJ2-7; tentative D call: TRBD2 (5 bases). Trimming cost V 5 bases and J 6 bases, with 17 bases left between them. Germline V CDR1 and CDR2: SEHNR, FQNEAQ (reference sequence). CDR3 length: 14 residues. The full variable domain, in which reference TRBV7-9 and TRBJ2-7 provide the parts outside the CDR3, is DTGVSQNPRHKITKRGQNVTFRCDPISEHNRLYWYRQTLGQGPEFLTYFQNEAQLEKSRLLSDRFSAERPKGSFSTLEIQRTEQGDSAMYLCASSQGLVDCEQYFGPGTRLTVT.

This clonotype was counted a few times. This chain joins TRBV7-6 and TRBJ1-1; no firm D call. The length of the CDR3 is 14 residues. The germline V gene has CDR1 SGHVS and CDR2 FNYEAQ. V lost 5 bases and J 0 bases, leaving 10 bases between the germline ends. This CDR3 is CASSPHPLNTEAFF. The CDR3 DNA reads TGTGCCAGCAGCCCCCACCCGTTGAACACTGAAGCTTTCTTT.

The V call is TRBV5-6, the J call TRBJ1-1, with D maybe TRBD1 (5 bases). In germline, CDR1 is SGHDT, CDR2 YYEEEE. V lost 0 bases and J 5 bases, leaving 14 bases between the germline ends. The CDR3 has 15 amino acids. The chain's CDR3 is CASSLVRGGRTEAFF. CDR3 DNA: TGTGCCAGCAGCTTGGTCCGCGGGGGTCGGACTGAAGCTTTCTTT.

The chain employs TRBV7-2 and TRBJ1-1, with unresolved D. V shed 2 bases and J shed 7 bases, with 11 bases lying between them. The CDR3 sequence is 13 residues long. Germline V lookup: CDR1 SGHTA, CDR2 FQGNSA. The CDR3 nucleotides read TGTGCCAGCAGCTTAATCCGGCGTAGTGAAGCTTTCTTT. Translation gives CASSLIRRSEAFF.

To note about this clonotype: A much larger clone differs by one base, so this may be a read error. This chain joins TRBV12-3 or TRBV12-4 and TRBJ2-3; maybe TRBD2 (5 bases). The CDR3 sequence is 16 residues long. Deletions cut 8 bases from V and 10 bases from J, with 28 bases between. This CDR3 reads CASPPTGGPAADAQYF. The CDR3 DNA follows: TGTGCCAGCCCGCCGACGGGCGGCCCAGCGGCGGATGCGCAGTATTTT.

The chain links TRBV5-5 to TRBJ2-3; 7 bases match TRBD2. The CDR3 contains 18 residues. V shed 1 base, J shed 0 bases, and the junction held 11 bases outside the gene matches. Germline V gives CDR1 SGHKS, CDR2 YYEKEE (reference sequence). CDR3 sequence reads: CASSLNPTRLASTDTQYF. The CDR3 DNA is TGTGCCAGCAGCTTGAATCCAACTCGACTAGCCAGCACAGATACGCAGTATTTT.

The chain links TRBV27 to TRBJ2-3; 11 bases align to TRBD2. The trim removed 2 bases at V and 3 bases at J, leaving 4 bases unmatched. Germline-derived CDR1 and CDR2 are MNHEY and SMNVEV (reference sequence). The CDR3 covers 16 residues. The CDR3 DNA is TGTGCCAGCAGTTTACCTAGCGGGGGGAGTACAGATACGCAGTATTTT. It translates to CASSLPSGGSTDTQYF.

The genes are TRBV10-3 and TRBJ2-7; TRBD2 might be the D (6 bases). The DNA end favors TRBJ2-5, so the J call may be wrong. This CDR3 has 13 amino acids. Germline-derived CDR1 and CDR2 are ENHRY and SYGVKD. The DNA for the CDR3 is TGTGCCATCATGGGACGGCGGGGAGAGACCCAGTACTTC. Translating it yields CAIMGRRGETQYF.

V usage is TRBV12-3 or TRBV12-4 and J usage is TRBJ2-1, with 8 bases matching TRBD2. Trimming removed 5 bases from V and 2 bases from J; junction bases left unmatched: 8. This CDR3 has 16 residues. Here the CDR3 DNA reads TGTGCCAGCAGTCAAATAGCGGGAAGAGCCTACAATGAGCAGTTCTTC. It yields the protein CASSQIAGRAYNEQFF.

The V and J genes are TRBV7-2 and TRBJ1-5; D is unclear. This CDR3 has 15 amino acids. Germline V gives CDR1 SGHTA, CDR2 FQGNSA. Trimming cost V 1 base and J 2 bases, with 9 bases left between them. Here the CDR3 reads CASSLDGQGNQPQHF. For the CDR3, the DNA is TGTGCCAGCAGCTTAGATGGCCAGGGCAATCAGCCCCAGCATTTT.

V and J are TRBV20-1 and TRBJ1-4; D is unresolved. The CDR3 length is 14 residues. Per the germline V gene, CDR1 is DFQATT and CDR2 is SNEGSKA (reference sequence). Deletions cut 1 base from V and 3 bases from J, with 9 bases between. DNA for the CDR3: TGCAGTGCTAGAGGCCCCGCTCCTAATGAAAAACTGTTTTTT. It is translated as CSARGPAPNEKLFF.